Listed below are T cell receptor beta chains from one sample, sequenced in a study of blood T cell repertoires in COVID-19. Clones were sequenced by immunoSEQ multiplex PCR, and TCRdb holds only the in-frame ones, with some missing. The sample lists about 75,000 clones, over 65% occurring once. Sequenced material: peripheral blood. These receptors came from a human donor with acute or convalescent COVID-19. The donor label of this sample is uncertain. The CDR3 runs from the conserved cysteine through the conserved F or W. Each record gives: J gene, clone size, D gene, V gene, CDR3 length, CDR3 protein, CDR3 DNA. D genes are given only for firm matches. Part of the rows lack a size; the others show once, few, many or a class for expanded clones.

J: TRBJ2-7
size: -
D: TRBD1
V: TRBV3-1/TRBV3-2
length: 15
CDR3: CASSQDRTGGYEQYF
DNA: TGTGCCAGCAGCCAAGATCGGACAGGGGGCTACGAGCAGTACTTC

J: TRBJ1-5
size: -
D: -
V: TRBV2
length: 13
CDR3: CASSDGGGQPQHF
DNA: TGTGCCAGCAGTGACGGGGGTGGTCAGCCCCAGCATTTT

J: TRBJ2-2
size: -
D: -
V: TRBV4-2
length: 13
CDR3: CASSHPLLGELFF
DNA: TGTGCCAGCAGCCACCCTCTCCTCGGGGAGCTGTTTTTT

J: TRBJ1-1
size: -
D: TRBD1
V: TRBV5-1
length: 16
CDR3: CASSLRPGGENTEAFF
DNA: TGCGCCAGCAGCTTGAGGCCAGGGGGAGAGAACACTGAAGCTTTCTTT

J: TRBJ2-2
size: once
D: TRBD1
V: TRBV11-2
length: 15
CDR3: CASSLADRVTGELFF
DNA: TGTGCCAGCAGCTTAGCCGACAGGGTCACCGGGGAGCTGTTTTTT

J: TRBJ2-5
size: few
D: -
V: TRBV4-1
length: 14
CDR3: CASSPFGQQETQYF
DNA: TGCGCCAGCAGCCCGTTTGGACAGCAAGAGACCCAGTACTTC

J: TRBJ2-2
size: -
D: -
V: TRBV30
length: 15
CDR3: CAWSVLVSYTGELFF
DNA: TGTGCCTGGAGTGTACTCGTCTCCTACACCGGGGAGCTGTTTTTT

J: TRBJ2-1
size: few
D: TRBD2
V: TRBV5-4
length: 17
CDR3: CASSLGVAGKNYNEQFF
DNA: TGTGCCAGCAGCTTGGGGGTAGCGGGGAAGAATTACAATGAGCAGTTCTTC

J: TRBJ1-5
size: -
D: -
V: TRBV4-3
length: 14
CDR3: CASSPTGSDQPQHF
DNA: TGCGCCAGCAGCCCGACAGGATCGGATCAGCCCCAGCATTTT

J: TRBJ1-5
size: -
D: -
V: TRBV28
length: 15
CDR3: CASTPVGRSNQPQHF
DNA: TGTGCCAGCACCCCGGTTGGGCGAAGCAATCAGCCCCAGCATTTT

J: TRBJ1-6
size: -
D: TRBD1
V: TRBV5-4
length: 13
CDR3: CASRGQVNSPLHF
DNA: TGTGCCAGCAGGGGACAGGTCAATTCACCCCTCCACTTT

J: TRBJ2-7
size: -
D: TRBD2
V: TRBV7-3
length: 15
CDR3: CASSLLAGERGEQYF
DNA: TGTGCCAGCAGCCTCCTAGCGGGAGAGCGTGGCGAGCAGTACTTC

J: TRBJ1-5
size: once
D: TRBD1
V: TRBV2
length: 14
CDR3: CASSGGDRDQPQHF
DNA: TGTGCCAGCAGTGGGGGAGACAGGGATCAGCCCCAGCATTTT

J: TRBJ1-2
size: once
D: TRBD1
V: TRBV2
length: 13
CDR3: CASSEGDRDGYTF
DNA: TGTGCCAGCAGTGAAGGAGACAGGGACGGCTACACCTTC

J: TRBJ1-1
size: -
D: -
V: TRBV14
length: 13
CDR3: CASSQDMSTEAFF
DNA: TGTGCCAGCAGCCAAGACATGAGCACTGAAGCTTTCTTT

J: TRBJ1-5
size: -
D: TRBD1
V: TRBV19
length: 17
CDR3: CASSGRDRGRGSQPQHF
DNA: TGTGCCAGTAGTGGCCGGGACAGGGGGCGCGGATCTCAGCCCCAGCATTTT

J: TRBJ1-5
size: once
D: TRBD1
V: TRBV28
length: 14
CDR3: CASSPGQRNQPQHF
DNA: TGTGCCAGCAGCCCGGGACAGCGCAATCAGCCCCAGCATTTT

J: TRBJ2-5
size: -
D: TRBD2
V: TRBV14
length: 16
CDR3: CASSRLLAGALETQYF
DNA: TGTGCCAGCAGCCGCCTACTAGCGGGGGCCTTAGAGACCCAGTACTTC

J: TRBJ1-6
size: -
D: TRBD1
V: TRBV27
length: 14
CDR3: CASSGGTGFSPLHF
DNA: TGTGCCAGCAGTGGCGGGACAGGGTTTTCACCCCTCCACTTT

J: TRBJ2-6
size: -
D: -
V: TRBV28
length: 17
CDR3: CASITTGQTSGANVLTF
DNA: TGTGCCAGCATCACAACGGGACAAACCTCTGGGGCCAACGTCCTGACTTTC

J: TRBJ2-1
size: -
D: -
V: TRBV7-2
length: 14
CDR3: CASIGGGPYNEQFF
DNA: TGTGCCAGCATAGGGGGAGGGCCCTACAATGAGCAGTTCTTC

J: TRBJ2-1
size: -
D: -
V: TRBV7-2
length: 13
CDR3: CASSTTRHNEQFF
DNA: TGTGCCAGCAGCACGACTAGACACAATGAGCAGTTCTTC